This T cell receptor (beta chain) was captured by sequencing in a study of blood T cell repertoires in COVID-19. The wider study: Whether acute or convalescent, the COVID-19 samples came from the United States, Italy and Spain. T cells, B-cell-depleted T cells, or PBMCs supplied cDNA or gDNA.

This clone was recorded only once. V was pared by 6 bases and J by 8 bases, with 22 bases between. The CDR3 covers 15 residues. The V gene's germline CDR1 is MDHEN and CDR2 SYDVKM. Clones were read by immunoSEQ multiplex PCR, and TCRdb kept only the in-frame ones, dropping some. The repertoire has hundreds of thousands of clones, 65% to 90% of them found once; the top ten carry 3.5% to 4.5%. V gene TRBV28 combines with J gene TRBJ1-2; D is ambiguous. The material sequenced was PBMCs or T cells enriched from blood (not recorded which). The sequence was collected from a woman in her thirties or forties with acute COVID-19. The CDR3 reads CASRLYPTDLPGYTF. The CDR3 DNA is TGTGCCAGCAGGCTATACCCCACTGACTTGCCAGGCTACACCTTC.